This T cell receptor (beta chain) was captured by sequencing in a study of graft-versus-host responses after intestinal transplantation (dated by TCRdb to the early 2020s). About the study as a whole: Multivisceral, liver-intestinal, or isolated intestinal transplants were received by the recipients. All recipients received anti-thymocyte globulin induction followed by maintenance tacrolimus and steroids for about three years. After intestinal transplantation, graft-versus-host and host-versus-graft alloreactive T cell clones were followed in the graft, circulation and bone marrow using bulk TCR-beta CDR3 sequencing. To identify alloreactive clones, pre-transplant mixed lymphocyte reaction products were sequenced and then compared with unstimulated pre-transplant donor and recipient T cells. The cohort enrolled 24 intestinal transplant recipients, one of whom was a retransplant, and a few patients without pretransplant specimens were excluded. Donor T cell macrochimerism was defined as a peak of at least 4% donor T cells among recipient peripheral blood mononuclear cells. Rather than going through the commercial service, samples from a few later patients were sequenced in-house on an Illumina MiSeq and processed with MiXCR.

V loses 2 bases, J loses 4 bases, and the germline ends lie 5 bases apart. CDR3 length: 12 amino acids, cysteine to phenylalanine. Just CDR3 DNA is preserved here, 36 bases in frame from base 1. CDR1 and CDR2 are drawn from the germline V gene: SGHAT, FQNNGV. This clone was detected only once. Qualities for individual bases were not recorded, and no much larger clone is one base off. The investigation overall reported the following: In patients with donor T cell macrochimerism, the allografts had high GvH to HvG T cell clonal ratios. The conclusions were limited by the relatively low number and heterogeneity of the intestinal transplant patients. Early after transplant, declines in HvG clones were associated with peak levels of circulating GvH clones. GvH clones turned up in recipient bone marrow, with some appearing earlier in ileal mucosa or blood, a pattern consistent with an intestinal mucosal origin.

In light of the paper, this sample's time point label describes: cells obtained before transplantation from donor or recipient. Mixed lymphocyte reactions plated around 200,000 CFSE-labeled pre-transplant responders with around 200,000 irradiated violet-dye-labeled stimulators and were cultured for more than five days. Proliferating CD3+CD4+CFSE-low and CD3+CD8+CFSE-low responder cells were FACS-sorted on a BD Influx sorter after the mixed lymphocyte reaction. The receptor library was made with the immunoSEQ multiplex PCR assay. For most patients, genomic DNA was isolated with the Qiagen DNeasy Blood and Tissue Kit and sent frozen to Adaptive Biotechnologies for TCR sequencing. For most patients, high-throughput TCR-beta CDR3 sequencing of genomic DNA was performed by Adaptive Biotechnologies. Under the source paper's analysis protocol: Adaptive's ImmunoSEQ software was the source of the TCR sequencing data for fewer than 20 patients, while three other patients were processed with MiXCR and VDJtools. To correct CD4 versus CD8 sorting errors, any sequence found in both subsets at a frequency ratio below 5:1 was removed. CDR3 nucleotide sequences shared between donor and recipient were removed because the origin of such sequences could not be assigned. To count as alloreactive, a clone needed at least 2-fold expansion over unstimulated cells and a minimum CFSE-low frequency of 0.002% (template counts) or 0.001% (read counts). Clones detected in sequenced pre-transplant spleen, lymph node, or MLR CFSE-low populations of the donor or recipient were defined as mappable. The cumulative frequency of alloreactive clones was calculated as a percentage of all sequences, weighted by copy number. Here the immuneACCESS table is served through TCRdb, limited to in-frame sequences with V and J called. Missing clones are a known gap in these copies; in checked studies unresolved V genes cover under half, and the rest lacks a known reason. That table gives V, J and clone size, and the DNA gave D and trimming. A total of 15,000 or so clones appear in this sample, around a third of them only once. Over 3.5% of the sample belongs to the ten largest clones.

Recombination joined TRBV11-2 with TRBJ1-1, with the D gene call left open. The source material was alloreactive CD4+ T cells from a mixed lymphocyte reaction culture, sampled before intestinal transplant. The cell subset or site label corresponds to: CFSE-low proliferating T cells sorted from roughly six-day pre-transplant mixed lymphocyte reaction (GvH or HvG direction). The sequence was collected from a human patient who received an intestinal transplant. The nucleotides are TGTGCCAGCAGCTTAAGGAGCACTGAAGCTTTCTTT. The resulting protein is CASSLRSTEAFF.